These 10 T cell receptor beta chains originate from one sample sequenced in a study of blood T cells in healthy people across ages. Together with a sample-barcoded 5' primer, a J-beta primer mix was included in a second PCR lasting about 7 to 12 cycles. TCRdb reanalysed the 5' RACE reads using MiXCR and keeps one entry per CDR3 protein. The table includes about 1.8 million distinct CDR3 sequences, just under 50% detected once. Specimen: blood. All receptors derive from a middle-aged woman in good health.

The rearrangement joins TRBV28 to TRBJ2-7; 10 nucleotides line up with TRBD1. The CDR3 has 14 residues. V was clipped by 6 bases and J by 1 base; unmatched bases: 3. The germline CDR1 and CDR2 sequences are MDHEN and SYDVKM. The CDR3 nucleotides are TGTGCCAGCAGGGGACAGGGGAATTCCTACGAGCAGTACTTC. Residues: CASRGQGNSYEQYF.

This sequence joins TRBV12-3 or TRBV12-4 and TRBJ2-1; D perhaps matches TRBD2 (7 bases). This CDR3 spans 13 amino acids. The V end lost 1 base, the J end lost 8 bases, and 9 bases lay between the germline ends. The CDR3 DNA reads as TGTGCCAGCAGTTTAGAGGGGGGGGATGAGCAGTTCTTC. Amino acid sequence: CASSLEGGDEQFF.

J is TRBJ2-5 and V is TRBV27, with D possibly being TRBD1 or TRBD2 (5 bases each). The CDR3 runs 12 residues. CDR1 is MNHEY, CDR2 SMNVEV, per germline (reference sequence). Trimming pared 6 bases from V and 5 bases from J, leaving 10 bases between. DNA of the CDR3: TGTGCCAGCAGGGGTTGGGGGGAGACCCAGTACTTC. This encodes CASRGWGETQYF.

This clonotype turned up a few times. This rearrangement joins TRBV11-1 to TRBJ2-7, with TRBD1 as a possible D gene (5 bases). The CDR3 is 13 residues long. Between the trimmed V and J ends, which lost 3 bases and 7 bases, there was a span of 13 bases. Germline V gene sequence: CDR1 SGHAT, CDR2 FQDESV (reference sequence). The CDR3, as DNA: TGTGCCAGCAGCTTCGAACAGGACAATGAGCAGTACTTC. Residues: CASSFEQDNEQYF.

This clonotype was observed a few times. The chain carries TRBV20-1 and TRBJ1-2, with a weak D call TRBD1 (5 bases). The CDR3 sequence is 15 residues long. Germline V gene sequence: CDR1 DFQATT, CDR2 SNEGSKA (reference sequence). V lost 0 bases and J 4 bases, leaving 15 bases between the germline ends. The CDR3 region is CSARDWGGIVYGYTF. The CDR3 coding sequence is TGCAGTGCTAGAGACTGGGGGGGGATAGTCTATGGCTACACCTTC.

This chain links TRBV2 with TRBJ1-2; 8 nucleotides match TRBD1. The germline gives CDR1 SNHLY, CDR2 FYNNEI. This CDR3 spans 14 amino acids. With V trimmed by 2 bases and J by 8 bases, 7 bases remained unmatched. The CDR3 nucleotides read TGTGCCAGCAGTGAAAACGGACAGGGCGGAGGCTACACCTTC. Translation gives CASSENGQGGGYTF.

The chain joins TRBV28 to TRBJ1-6; D is unresolved. The germline V gene encodes CDR1 MDHEN and CDR2 SYDVKM. With 6 bases removed from V and 14 bases from J, the gap between germline ends came to 14 bases. The CDR3 covers 12 residues. The CDR3 loop reads CASSTSLGALHF. The CDR3 coding sequence is TGTGCCAGCAGCACGAGTCTTGGGGCCCTCCACTTT. The whole variable domain, filled in from reference TRBV28 and TRBJ1-6, reads DVKVTQSSRYLVKRTGEKVFLECVQDMDHENMFWYRQDPGLGLRLIYFSYDVKMKEKGDIPEGYSVSREKKERFSLILESASTNQTSMYLCASSTSLGALHFGNGTRLTVT.

This clonotype was seen more than once but under ten times. The chain uses TRBV28 and TRBJ2-5; D is uncertain. Germline CDR1 reads MDHEN; CDR2 reads SYDVKM. CDR3 length: 13 residues. V was pared by 8 bases and J by 0 bases, with 10 bases between. The CDR3 loop is CASLNRDQETQYF. In nucleotides, the CDR3 is TGTGCCAGCTTAAACCGGGACCAAGAGACCCAGTACTTC.

The chain has TRBV6-2 or TRBV6-3 and TRBJ2-3, with D tentatively TRBD2 (6 bases). Trimming pared 7 bases from V and 10 bases from J, leaving 12 bases between. Germline CDR1 reads MNHEY; CDR2 reads SVGEGT. The CDR3 is made up of 11 amino acids. The CDR3 DNA is TGTGCCAGCACGGAGGGTTGGGCGCAGTATTTT. Protein: CASTEGWAQYF.

The sample holds one count of this clonotype. The rearrangement links TRBV6-6 to TRBJ1-1; D perhaps matches TRBD1 (5 bases). The germline V and J ends were trimmed by 10 bases and 2 bases, with 23 bases remaining between them. The length of the CDR3 is 16 residues. Germline V gene lookup returns CDR1 MNHNY and CDR2 SVGAGI (reference sequence). The CDR3 coding sequence is TGTGCCATCACTAAACTGGGGCGGGCCCAAAACACTGAAGCTTTCTTT. Encoded protein: CAITKLGRAQNTEAFF.